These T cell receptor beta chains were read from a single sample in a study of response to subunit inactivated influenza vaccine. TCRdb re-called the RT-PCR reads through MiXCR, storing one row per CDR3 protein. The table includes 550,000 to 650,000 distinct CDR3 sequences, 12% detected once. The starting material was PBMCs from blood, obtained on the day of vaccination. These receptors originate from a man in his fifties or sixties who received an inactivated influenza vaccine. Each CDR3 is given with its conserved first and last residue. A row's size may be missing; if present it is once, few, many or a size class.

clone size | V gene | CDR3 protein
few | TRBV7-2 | CASSLVPTYEQFF
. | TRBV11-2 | CASSLSIPVPYKQDEQYF
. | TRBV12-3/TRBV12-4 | CASSMGGINEKLFF
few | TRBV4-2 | CASSQSLLSSYNEQFF
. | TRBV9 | CASSRSTSGRFVDTQYF
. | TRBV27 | CASSGIGGADTQYF
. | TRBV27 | CATKPSGGSYEQYF
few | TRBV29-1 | CSVEVGRPYEQYF
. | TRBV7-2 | CASSPIIGASYNEQFF
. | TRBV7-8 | CASRGMGHLNQETQYF
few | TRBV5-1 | CASSRRGGGQETQYF
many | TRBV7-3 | CASSGKRGSSYNEQFF
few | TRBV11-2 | CASSLSSQGSTEAFF
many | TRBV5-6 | CASSFRQGVMDEQFF
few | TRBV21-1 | CASSKGIAGSSTDTQYF
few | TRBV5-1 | CASSLSTGGNTGELFF
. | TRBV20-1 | CSAGGLAENIQYF
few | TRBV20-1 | CSARRPSGITDTQYF
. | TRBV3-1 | CASSQDRTKPRGRSSTDTQYF
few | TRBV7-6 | CASSPRSRGGTDTQYF
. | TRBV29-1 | CSVDGTGYQETQYF
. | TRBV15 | CATSRGSGRLGTDTQYF
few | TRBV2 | CASSEEKTQYF
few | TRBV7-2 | CASSFSGTFSTDTQYF
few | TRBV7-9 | CASSLGDRGLYEQYF
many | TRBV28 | CASSSFRGGFF
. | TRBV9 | CASSVDGQSTEAFF
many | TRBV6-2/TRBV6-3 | CASWAISGNTIYF
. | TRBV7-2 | CASSPSSGTTGNEQFF
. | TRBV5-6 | CASGLRGRLAKNIQYF
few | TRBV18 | CASSLTPTGDEQYF
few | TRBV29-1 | CSLAGQGNEQFF
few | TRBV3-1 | CASSQDRLAANTGELFF
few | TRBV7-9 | CASSPGEASNQPQHF
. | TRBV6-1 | CASSEARTEAFF
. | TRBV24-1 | CATSRDWSNQPQHF
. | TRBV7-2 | CASSLGPGTNTGELFF
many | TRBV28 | CASSRLVGEQFF
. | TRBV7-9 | CASSLLGVSDNEQFF
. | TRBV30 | CAWSVTGDNEQFF
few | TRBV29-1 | CSVADYFEQYF